This TCR beta chain is drawn from a study of OX40 agonist ivuxolimab in advanced cancers. Study as a whole: Patients received ivuxolimab, an intravenous treatment, every 2 weeks at 0.01 to 10 mg/kg. Patients in dose escalation had liver, melanoma, kidney or head and neck cancers.

J was trimmed by 0 bases and V by 5 bases; bases with no gene match: 2. The CDR3 spans 15 residues. From germline, CDR1 is SGHAT and CDR2 FQNNGV. Assay: immunoSEQ multiplex PCR; the TCRdb copy retains only in-frame clones and omits some. Among under 70,000 clones listed, more than 75% were seen once. Autoimmune disease history or systemic immunosuppression led to patient exclusion. The V and J genes are TRBV11-2 and TRBJ2-1; 9 bases are a match to TRBD1. The sequence was obtained from an adult with an advanced solid tumor such as melanoma, head and neck, liver or kidney cancer. The input for sequencing was CD4+ or CD8+ T cells sorted from blood, taken in a trial of the OX40 agonist ivuxolimab. The CDR3 here is CASSLGQGSYNEQFF. DNA of the CDR3: TGTGCCAGCAGCCTGGGACAGGGCTCCTACAATGAGCAGTTCTTC.